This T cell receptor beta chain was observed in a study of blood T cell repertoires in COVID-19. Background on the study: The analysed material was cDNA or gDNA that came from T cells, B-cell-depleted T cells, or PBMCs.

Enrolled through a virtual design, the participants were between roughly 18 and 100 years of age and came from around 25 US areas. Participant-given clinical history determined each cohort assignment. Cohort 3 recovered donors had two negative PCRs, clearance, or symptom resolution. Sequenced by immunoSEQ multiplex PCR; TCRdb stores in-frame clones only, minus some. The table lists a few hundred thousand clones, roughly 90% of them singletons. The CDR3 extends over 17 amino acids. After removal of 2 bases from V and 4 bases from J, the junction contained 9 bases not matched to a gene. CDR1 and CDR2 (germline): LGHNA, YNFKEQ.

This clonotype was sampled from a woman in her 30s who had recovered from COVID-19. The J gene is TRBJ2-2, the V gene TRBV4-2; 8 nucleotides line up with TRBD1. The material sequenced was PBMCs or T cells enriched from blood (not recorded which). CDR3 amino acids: CASSQTDRGVVTGELFF. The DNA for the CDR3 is TGTGCCAGCAGCCAAACAGACAGGGGTGTTGTCACCGGGGAGCTGTTTTTT.